The clone carrying this TCR beta chain was found many times. What it recognizes is unknown. The data belong to a study of T-cell reconstitution after alpha-beta-depleted transplantation in children. The study, taken as a whole, reports: Recipient T cells and thymic progenitors that survived were the source of the high TCRbeta diversity seen at day 60 in some patients.

Unique molecular identifiers featured in how the TCRbeta library was prepared. TCRdb re-analysed the PCR reads in MiXCR, keeping a single row per CDR3 protein. Found here are about 240,000 distinct CDR3 sequences, about 25% of them singletons; the top ten hold roughly 2.6%. The CDR3 consists of 11 residues. V gave up 3 bases and J gave up 7 bases, with 7 bases separating them. Germline values: CDR1 DFQATT, CDR2 SNEGSKA (reference sequence). The chain joins TRBV20-1 to TRBJ1-5; D is unclear. The TCR comes from a girl aged 2 to 9 with Fanconi anemia, due to receive a stem cell transplant. Here the sequenced sample was PBMCs, taken before TCRalphabeta/CD19-depleted stem cell transplant. The CDR3 protein is CSARFGQPQHF. The CDR3 DNA reads TGCAGTGCTAGGTTCGGACAGCCCCAGCATTTT.